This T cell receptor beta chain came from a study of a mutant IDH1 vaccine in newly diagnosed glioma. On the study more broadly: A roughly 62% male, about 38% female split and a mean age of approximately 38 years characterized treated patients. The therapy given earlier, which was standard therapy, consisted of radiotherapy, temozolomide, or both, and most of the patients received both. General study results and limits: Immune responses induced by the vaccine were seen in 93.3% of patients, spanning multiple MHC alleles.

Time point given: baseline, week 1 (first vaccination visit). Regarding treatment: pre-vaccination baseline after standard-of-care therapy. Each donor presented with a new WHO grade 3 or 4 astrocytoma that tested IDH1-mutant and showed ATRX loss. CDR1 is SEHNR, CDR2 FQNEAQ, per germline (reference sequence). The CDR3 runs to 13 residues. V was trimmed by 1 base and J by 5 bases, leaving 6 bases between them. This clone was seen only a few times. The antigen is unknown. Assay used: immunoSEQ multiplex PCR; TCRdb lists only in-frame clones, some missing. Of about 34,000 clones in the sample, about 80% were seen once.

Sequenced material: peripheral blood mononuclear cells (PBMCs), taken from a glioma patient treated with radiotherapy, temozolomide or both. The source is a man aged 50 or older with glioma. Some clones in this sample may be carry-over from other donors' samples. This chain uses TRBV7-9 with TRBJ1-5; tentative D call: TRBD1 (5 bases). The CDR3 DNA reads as TGTGCCAGCAGCTTAGGACAGTATCAGCCCCAGCATTTT. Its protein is CASSLGQYQPQHF.